Presented here are 22 T cell receptor beta chains from one specimen sequenced in a study of OX40 agonist ivuxolimab in advanced cancers. The method was immunoSEQ multiplex PCR; TCRdb's version includes in-frame clones alone and lacks a portion of them. This sample carries tens of thousands of clones, 91% of them seen once, and the ten largest clones take 3% to 4%. The sequences come from CD4+ or CD8+ T cells sorted from blood, collected in a trial of the OX40 agonist ivuxolimab. These receptors all stem from an adult with an advanced solid tumor such as melanoma, head and neck, liver or kidney cancer.

This clone was detected only once. The rearrangement links TRBV5-4 to TRBJ2-1; TRBD2 aligns across 10 bases. The germline gives CDR1 SGHNT, CDR2 YYREEE (reference sequence). The V segment lost 4 bases and the J segment 3 bases; nucleotides outside the gene matches: 7. The CDR3 extends over 16 amino acids. CDR3 coding DNA: TGTGCCAGCAGCATTTTAGCGGGAGGCCGCTACAATGAGCAGTTCTTC. As protein: CASSILAGGRYNEQFF. The full variable domain, its missing parts supplied by reference TRBV5-4 and TRBJ2-1, is ETGVTQSPTHLIKTRGQQVTLRCSSQSGHNTVSWYQQALGQGPQFIFQYYREEENGRGNFPPRFSGLQFPNYSSELNVNALELDDSALYLCASSILAGGRYNEQFFGPGTRLTVL.

This clone was recorded once. The chain joins TRBV4-3 to TRBJ1-2; 7 positions agree with TRBD1. Germline values: CDR1 LGHNA, CDR2 YSLEER. V was pared by 2 bases and J by 4 bases, with 7 bases of the junction left unmatched. The length of the CDR3 is 15 residues. The CDR3 DNA reads TGCGCCAGCAGCCAAACCCTACAGGGGAGCTATGGCTACACCTTC. Its translation is CASSQTLQGSYGYTF.

The chain has TRBV28 and TRBJ2-7; 13 nucleotides match TRBD2. The CDR3 contains 16 residues. V was pared by 1 base and J by 5 bases, with 5 bases of the junction left unmatched. Germline V gene lookup returns CDR1 MDHEN and CDR2 SYDVKM. The CDR3 DNA follows: TGTGCCAGCAGTTTATTGGAACTAGCGGGAGGGAACGAGCAGTACTTC. Residues: CASSLLELAGGNEQYF.

The CDR3 nucleotides read TGTGCCAGCAGTCCACAGGAGACCGGGGAGCTGTTTTTT. Its translation is CASSPQETGELFF. The rearrangement links TRBV6-1 to TRBJ2-2, with D maybe TRBD1 (5 bases). Trimming pared 5 bases from V and 5 bases from J, leaving 9 bases between. CDR3 length: 13 amino acids. From germline, CDR1 is MNHNS and CDR2 SASEGT.

The chain carries TRBV19 and TRBJ1-5; 8 nucleotides match TRBD1. V trimming: 6 bases; J trimming: 0 bases; junction bases outside the gene matches: 7. CDR1 and CDR2 (germline): LNHDA, SQIVND (reference sequence). This CDR3 contains 16 residues. CDR3 bases: TGTGCCAGTAGCCAGACAGGGGCATATAGCAATCAGCCCCAGCATTTT. Amino acid sequence: CASSQTGAYSNQPQHF.

The chain is built from TRBV19 and TRBJ2-3; D is undetermined. The CDR3 spans 12 residues. Trimming pared 2 bases from V and 11 bases from J, leaving 11 bases between. The germline gives CDR1 LNHDA, CDR2 SQIVND (reference sequence). The CDR3 DNA follows: TGTGCCAGTAGTATAAGTCCCGAGGAGCAGTATTTT. Encoded protein: CASSISPEEQYF.

The gene calls are TRBV9 and TRBJ2-7, with 9 bases aligning to TRBD1. Germline CDR1 SGDLS, CDR2 YYNGEE. The V segment lost 3 bases and the J segment 2 bases; nucleotides outside the gene matches: 6. The CDR3 extends over 15 amino acids. CDR3 sequence: CASSEKDRGAYEQYF. The CDR3 region has the DNA TGTGCCAGCAGCGAAAAGGACAGGGGAGCCTACGAGCAGTACTTC.

The chain employs TRBV4-1 and TRBJ1-2, with a possible D match to TRBD1 (6 bases). This CDR3 is 15 amino acids long. CDR1 is MGHRA and CDR2 is YSYEKL in the germline V gene. Deletions cut 1 base from V and 3 bases from J, with 12 bases between. The chain's CDR3 is CASSQGIRGDYGYTF. The CDR3 DNA is TGCGCCAGCAGCCAAGGCATCAGGGGAGACTATGGCTACACCTTC.

The rearrangement links TRBV5-1 to TRBJ2-7, with TRBD1 matching 10 bases. The length of the CDR3 is 15 residues. Germline CDR1 and CDR2: SGHRS and YFSETQ. V shed 4 bases, J shed 4 bases, and the junction held 8 bases outside the gene matches. CDR3 sequence: CASSEGTGDLYEQYF. The CDR3, as DNA: TGCGCCAGCAGCGAGGGGACAGGGGACCTATACGAGCAGTACTTC.

The chain couples TRBV29-1 to TRBJ1-2, with D uncertain. This CDR3 is 11 amino acids long. Germline lookup yields CDR1 SQVTM and CDR2 ANQGSEA. Trimming cost V 2 bases and J 2 bases, with 3 bases left between them. In nucleotides, the CDR3 is TGCAGCGTTGAACAGAACTATGGCTACACCTTC. This translates into CSVEQNYGYTF.

About this clone: Other DNA variants within this sample encode the same CDR3. This sequence joins TRBV6-5 and TRBJ2-7; D could derive from TRBD1 or TRBD2 (5 bases each). Germline V gene lookup returns CDR1 MNHEY and CDR2 SVGAGI. V was clipped by 2 bases and J by 6 bases, with 5 bases between them. The CDR3 length is 11 residues. CDR3 in DNA: TGTGCCAGCAGTTACGGGGGCGAGCAGTACTTC. Residues: CASSYGGEQYF.

The CDR3 spells CASSYPTGKGSGANVLTF. The CDR3 nucleotides read TGTGCCAGCAGTTACCCGACAGGGAAGGGCTCTGGGGCCAACGTCCTGACTTTC. The chain is built from TRBV7-9 and TRBJ2-6; TRBD1 aligns across 7 bases. The CDR3 spans 18 residues. V lost 6 bases, J lost 0 bases, and 11 bases stayed unmatched. Germline-derived CDR1 and CDR2 are SEHNR and FQNEAQ (reference sequence).

This chain joins TRBV10-3 and TRBJ1-6; 7 nucleotides align to TRBD1. The V and J ends lost 10 bases and 7 bases, in that order; junction bases with no gene match: 13. Germline V gene data show CDR1 as ENHRY and CDR2 as SYGVKD. CDR3 length equals 15 residues. The CDR3 is CASEDRDRSNSPLHF. CDR3 DNA: TGTGCCAGCGAAGACCGGGACAGATCAAATTCACCCCTCCACTTT.

This clone appeared a single time. V usage is TRBV9 and J usage is TRBJ2-1; 9 nucleotides match TRBD2. The germline CDR1 and CDR2 sequences are SGDLS and YYNGEE. The V and J ends lost 2 bases and 8 bases, in that order; junction bases with no gene match: 8. This CDR3 is built from 15 residues. CDR3 DNA sequence: TGTGCCAGCAGCGTCTTAGCGGGAGCGGGGGATGAGCAGTTCTTC. It yields the protein CASSVLAGAGDEQFF.

CDR3 residues: CASSQLGAGVINEQYF. In nucleotides, the CDR3 is TGTGCCAGCAGCCAACTCGGCGCGGGAGTCATAAACGAGCAGTACTTC. The chain joins TRBV4-2 to TRBJ2-7; 7 bases agree with TRBD2. V dropped 2 bases and J dropped 5; count of bases not matched to a gene: 12. Per the germline V gene, CDR1 is LGHNA and CDR2 is YNFKEQ. The CDR3 is 16 residues long.

This clone was detected only a few times. This chain uses TRBV5-1 with TRBJ1-1; D not certain. This CDR3 region has 13 residues. In germline, CDR1 is SGHRS, CDR2 YFSETQ. V lost 7 bases to trimming and J lost 1 base, with 11 bases between them. In nucleotides, the CDR3 is TGCGCCAGCGGTCTGTCGAGGAACACTGAAGCTTTCTTT. As protein: CASGLSRNTEAFF.

The gene calls are TRBV12-5 and TRBJ2-5; 9 nucleotides agree with TRBD2. Trimming took 6 bases from V and 4 from J; bases not matched to a gene: 9. Germline CDR1 reads LGHNT; CDR2 reads FRNRAP. The CDR3 covers 15 residues. The CDR3 here is CASGGASGMRETQYF. For the CDR3, the DNA is TGTGCTAGTGGCGGAGCTAGCGGGATGAGAGAGACCCAGTACTTC.

This clone was observed once. The chain uses TRBV7-9 and TRBJ1-1, with D possibly being TRBD1 (6 bases). Germline V gene data show CDR1 as SEHNR and CDR2 as FQNEAQ (reference sequence). Trimming took off 4 bases at V and 4 bases at J, with 22 bases between the two ends. The CDR3 contains 17 residues. CDR3 residues: CASSSIPGATSGTEAFF. CDR3 nucleotides: TGTGCCAGCAGCTCGATCCCGGGGGCAACATCGGGCACTGAAGCTTTCTTT.

This chain joins TRBV20-1 and TRBJ2-7; D is unclear. The CDR3 has 11 amino acids. Germline V gives CDR1 DFQATT, CDR2 SNEGSKA (reference sequence). The V end was cut by 8 bases, the J end by 3 bases, with 11 bases between. CDR3 in DNA: TGCAGTTTTCCTAAGAACTACGAGCAGTACTTC. Translated, it gives CSFPKNYEQYF.

The chain employs TRBV4-3 and TRBJ1-1; TRBD1 matches 8 bases. The germline gives CDR1 LGHNA, CDR2 YSLEER. The CDR3 has 15 amino acids. The V and J ends lost 0 bases and 5 bases, in that order; junction bases with no gene match: 5. CDR3 loop: CASSQDRTGRTEAFF. The CDR3 DNA follows: TGCGCCAGCAGCCAAGATCGGACAGGGAGGACTGAAGCTTTCTTT.

The chain carries TRBV7-9 and TRBJ2-7; the D is unclear. V lost 5 bases, J lost 0 bases, and 5 bases lay in between. The CDR3 sequence is 12 residues long. The germline CDR1 and CDR2 sequences are SEHNR and FQNEAQ (reference sequence). CDR3 region: CASSPSSYEQYF. The CDR3 DNA reads TGTGCCAGCAGCCCAAGCTCCTACGAGCAGTACTTC.

In the case of this clone: The identical CDR3 is also encoded by other nucleotide sequences in the sample. The rearrangement joins TRBV7-3 to TRBJ2-1; 7 bases agree with TRBD2. The trim removed 5 bases at V and 0 bases at J, leaving 7 bases unmatched. The CDR3 covers 16 residues. CDR1 is SGHTA, CDR2 FQGTGA, per germline. This CDR3 reads CASSLSGSSSYNEQFF. CDR3 nucleotide sequence: TGTGCCAGCAGCCTTAGCGGGTCTAGCTCCTACAATGAGCAGTTCTTC.